The 17 T cell receptor beta chains reported below all come from one sample, sequenced in a study of OX40 agonist ivuxolimab in advanced cancers. Some clones are missing from TCRdb's copy, which holds only in-frame ones; the method was immunoSEQ multiplex PCR. The profile shows about 31,000 clones, approximately 90% of them singletons. Sequences were derived from CD4+ or CD8+ T cells sorted from blood, sampled in a trial of the OX40 agonist ivuxolimab. These receptors were taken from an adult with an advanced solid tumor such as melanoma, head and neck, liver or kidney cancer.

This clone was seen just once. The genes are TRBV6-5 and TRBJ2-7; D not resolved. Trimming took 6 bases from V and 2 from J, leaving 8 bases between them. The V gene's germline CDR1 is MNHEY and CDR2 SVGAGI. This CDR3 region has 12 residues. The CDR3 nucleotides read TGTGCCAGCAGAAAACCCCCCTACGAGCAGTACTTC. Its translation: CASRKPPYEQYF.

There are a few counts of this clone. V gene TRBV28 combines with J gene TRBJ1-2; 7 bases are shared with TRBD1. Germline V gene sequence: CDR1 MDHEN, CDR2 SYDVKM. After removal of 5 bases from V and 0 bases from J, the junction contained 3 bases not matched to a gene. The CDR3 spans 14 residues. CDR3 residues: CASSGDRSNYGYTF. The CDR3 bases are TGTGCCAGCAGTGGGGACAGATCTAACTATGGCTACACCTTC.

The rearrangement uses TRBV14 and TRBJ2-1; D is perhaps TRBD1 or TRBD2 (6 bases each). The CDR3 is made up of 17 amino acids. Deletions cut 1 base from V and 8 bases from J, with 21 bases between. Germline CDR1 is SGHDN and CDR2 is FVKESK. As DNA, the CDR3 is TGTGCCAGCAGCCAAGGAATCGTCGGGGGCCTCGGGTATGAGCAGTTCTTC. It translates to CASSQGIVGGLGYEQFF.

This CDR3 reads CASSAPGQGHNSPLHF. The CDR3 nucleotides read TGTGCCAGCAGCGCACCGGGACAGGGGCATAATTCACCCCTCCACTTT. The chain carries TRBV9 and TRBJ1-6; 10 bases align to TRBD1. CDR1 and CDR2 (germline): SGDLS, YYNGEE. V shed 3 bases, J shed 5 bases, and the junction held 5 bases outside the gene matches. There are 16 residues in the CDR3.

The V call is TRBV6-5, the J call TRBJ2-4; 14 bases fit TRBD2. Losses at the gene ends were 6 bases for V and 9 bases for J; bases not matched to a gene: 4. Germline V gene sequence: CDR1 MNHEY, CDR2 SVGAGI. CDR3 length equals 14 residues. The CDR3 reads CASRGLAGEGIQYF. The CDR3 DNA follows: TGTGCCAGCAGGGGACTAGCGGGAGAGGGCATTCAGTACTTC.

The V gene is TRBV5-6, the J gene TRBJ2-1, with 7 bases aligning to TRBD2. Germline values: CDR1 SGHDT, CDR2 YYEEEE. The length of the CDR3 is 16 residues. The ends lost 3 bases at V and 8 bases at J; junction bases unmatched: 14. The CDR3 sequence is CASSYGSGGLFDEQFF. In DNA form, the CDR3 reads TGTGCCAGCAGCTACGGGTCGGGAGGTTTATTCGATGAGCAGTTCTTC.

V gene TRBV9 combines with J gene TRBJ2-1; D possibly uses TRBD1 or TRBD2 (5 bases each). There are 17 residues in the CDR3. In germline, CDR1 is SGDLS, CDR2 YYNGEE. The V and J ends lost 4 bases and 0 bases respectively, with 17 bases between them. The CDR3 sequence is CASSPWGIGSSYNEQFF. The CDR3 DNA sequence: TGTGCCAGCAGCCCATGGGGGATAGGGAGCTCCTACAATGAGCAGTTCTTC.

This sequence joins TRBV19 and TRBJ2-1, with TRBD2 matching over 8 bases. From germline, CDR1 is LNHDA and CDR2 SQIVND (reference sequence). This CDR3 contains 15 residues. Trimming cost V 5 bases and J 6 bases; bases outside gene matches: 9. The CDR3 loop reads CASSATSGVTNEQFF. The CDR3 DNA reads as TGTGCCAGTAGTGCCACTAGCGGAGTTACCAATGAGCAGTTCTTC. Full variable domain (outside the CDR3, taken from reference TRBV19 and TRBJ2-1): DGGITQSPKYLFRKEGQNVTLSCEQNLNHDAMYWYRQDPGQGLRLIYYSQIVNDFQKGDIAEGYSVSREKKESFPLTVTSAQKNPTAFYLCASSATSGVTNEQFFGPGTRLTVL.

The chain recombines TRBV6-5 with TRBJ2-7; 7 positions agree with TRBD1. V gave up 5 bases and J gave up 7 bases; unmatched junction bases: 8. The CDR3 is 13 residues long. The germline V gene encodes CDR1 MNHEY and CDR2 SVGAGI. The CDR3 coding sequence is TGTGCCAGCAGTAGACAGGGATTGGGGGAGCAGTACTTC. Its protein is CASSRQGLGEQYF.

The V and J genes are TRBV27 and TRBJ1-1; D remains unclear. CDR3 length: 13 amino acids. V was pared by 4 bases and J by 5 bases, with 11 bases between. CDR1 and CDR2 from the germline V gene are MNHEY and SMNVEV (reference sequence). The CDR3 sequence is CASSSMSETEAFF. CDR3 nucleotides: TGTGCCAGCAGTTCCATGTCGGAGACTGAAGCTTTCTTT.

This sequence joins TRBV5-1 and TRBJ2-5; 12 nucleotides match TRBD2. V trimming: 7 bases; J trimming: 3 bases; junction bases outside the gene matches: 13. CDR1 and CDR2 from the germline V gene are SGHRS and YFSETQ. The CDR3 is 17 amino acids. The CDR3 loop is CASRPLAGGFEEETQYF. The CDR3 DNA reads as TGCGCCAGCCGGCCCCTAGCGGGAGGGTTTGAGGAAGAGACCCAGTACTTC.

The chain links TRBV19 to TRBJ2-2, with TRBD2 as a possible D gene (5 bases). The CDR3 is 12 residues long. Trimming cost V 6 bases and J 6 bases, with 8 bases left between them. The V gene's germline CDR1 is LNHDA and CDR2 SQIVND (reference sequence). This CDR3 reads CASREASGELFF. CDR3 DNA sequence: TGTGCCAGTAGGGAGGCTTCCGGGGAGCTGTTTTTT.

V usage is TRBV11-3 and J usage is TRBJ2-5, with D perhaps TRBD1 (6 bases). The DNA matches TRBJ2-7 better at its end, which makes the J call doubtful. In germline, CDR1 is SGHNT, CDR2 YENEEA. This CDR3 is 14 amino acids long. The CDR3 region is CASSLTGLTYEQYF. CDR3 coding DNA: TGTGCCAGCAGCCTAACAGGGCTTACCTACGAGCAGTACTTC.

This chain links TRBV28 with TRBJ2-7; D call uncertain. V was shortened by 7 bases and J by 0 bases, with 10 bases between the two germline ends. CDR1 and CDR2 (germline): MDHEN, SYDVKM. CDR3 length: 13 amino acids. The CDR3 region has the DNA TGTGCCAGCAACACCCTCAACTCCTACGAGCAGTACTTC. Translated: CASNTLNSYEQYF.

The V gene is TRBV10-3, the J gene TRBJ1-2; D remains ambiguous. The germline CDR1 and CDR2 sequences are ENHRY and SYGVKD. V dropped 6 bases and J dropped 0 bases, with 8 bases sitting between them. CDR3 size: 13 residues. The CDR3 DNA is TGTGCCATCAGGCCCCAGTCTAACTATGGCTACACCTTC. Its translation is CAIRPQSNYGYTF.

The chain recombines TRBV2 with TRBJ2-3, with 11 bases aligning to TRBD2. This CDR3 comprises 15 residues. With V trimmed by 6 bases and J by 6 bases, 8 bases remained unmatched. Per the germline V gene, CDR1 is SNHLY and CDR2 is FYNNEI. The CDR3 coding sequence is TGTGCCAGCAGGCCGGCTAGCGGGGGGCAGGATACGCAGTATTTT. This translates into CASRPASGGQDTQYF.

This chain links TRBV27 with TRBJ2-7; D might be TRBD1 (5 bases). This CDR3 region has 13 residues. The V end was cut by 6 bases, the J end by 5 bases, with 14 bases between. CDR1 is MNHEY, CDR2 SMNVEV, per germline (reference sequence). The CDR3 DNA is TGTGCCAGCAGGGGGCAAGGAATCCACGAGCAGTACTTC. The encoded protein is CASRGQGIHEQYF.